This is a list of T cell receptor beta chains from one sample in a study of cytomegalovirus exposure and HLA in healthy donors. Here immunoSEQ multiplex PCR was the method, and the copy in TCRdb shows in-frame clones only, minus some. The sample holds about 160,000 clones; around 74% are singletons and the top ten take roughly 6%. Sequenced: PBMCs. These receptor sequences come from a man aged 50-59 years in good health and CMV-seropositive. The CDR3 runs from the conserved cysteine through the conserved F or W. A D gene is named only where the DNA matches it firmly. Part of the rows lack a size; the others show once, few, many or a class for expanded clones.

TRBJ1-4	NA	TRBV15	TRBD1	CATSRDPGQGALWEKLFF	TGTGCCACCAGCAGAGATCCGGGACAGGGGGCCCTATGGGAAAAACTGTTTTTT
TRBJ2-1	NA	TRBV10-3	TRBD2	CAISDSYPGLGFF	TGTGCCATCAGTGATAGTTATCCGGGACTAGGGTTCTTC
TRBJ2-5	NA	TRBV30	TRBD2	CAWSATAGGEETQYF	TGTGCCTGGAGTGCCACAGCGGGGGGGGAAGAGACCCAGTACTTC
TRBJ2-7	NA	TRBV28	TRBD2	CASSPGLAGTSYEQYF	TGTGCCAGCAGCCCCGGACTAGCGGGGACCTCCTACGAGCAGTACTTC
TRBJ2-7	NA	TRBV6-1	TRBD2	CASSSGTQRVYEQYF	TGTGCCAGCAGTAGCGGGACTCAGAGAGTCTACGAGCAGTACTTC
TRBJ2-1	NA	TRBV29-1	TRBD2	CSVGGRPRLAGYNEQFF	TGCAGCGTTGGCGGACGGCCCAGACTAGCGGGCTACAATGAGCAGTTCTTC
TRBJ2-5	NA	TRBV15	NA	CATSRESGRQYF	TGTGCCACCAGCAGAGAGTCGGGGAGGCAGTACTTC
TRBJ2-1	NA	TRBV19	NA	CASSLEGSSYNEQFF	TGTGCCAGTAGCCTGGAGGGGAGCTCCTACAATGAGCAGTTCTTC
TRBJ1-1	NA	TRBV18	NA	CASSLGRPTEAFF	TGTGCCAGCTCACTCGGCAGGCCCACTGAAGCTTTCTTT
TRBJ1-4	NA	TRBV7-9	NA	CASTSRLGANEKLFF	TGTGCCAGCACGAGTCGCCTGGGAGCGAATGAAAAACTGTTTTTT
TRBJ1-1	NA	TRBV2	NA	CASSEREVVTEAFF	TGTGCCAGCAGTGAGAGGGAGGTTGTCACTGAAGCTTTCTTT
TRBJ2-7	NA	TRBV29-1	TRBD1	CSVGGRGSGGEQYF	TGCAGCGTTGGTGGGCGCGGATCAGGGGGCGAGCAGTACTTC
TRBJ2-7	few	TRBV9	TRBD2	CASSVHTTLGLAGDDEQYF	TGTGCCAGCAGCGTCCACACGACACTGGGACTAGCGGGAGATGACGAGCAGTACTTC
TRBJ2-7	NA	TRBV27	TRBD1	CASTSGGEQYF	TGTGCCAGCACCTCAGGGGGCGAGCAGTACTTC
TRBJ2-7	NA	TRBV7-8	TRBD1	CASSPRTGSVEQYF	TGTGCCAGCAGCCCTCGGACAGGGTCGGTCGAGCAGTACTTC
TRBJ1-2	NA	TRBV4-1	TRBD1	CASSQDPAGTAVNGYTF	TGCGCCAGCAGCCAAGATCCCGCCGGGACAGCCGTAAATGGCTACACCTTC
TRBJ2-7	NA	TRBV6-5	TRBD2	CASSRGLGREQYF	TGTGCCAGCAGTAGGGGACTAGGAAGGGAGCAGTACTTC
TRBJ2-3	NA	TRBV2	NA	CASSELSGRRTDTQYF	TGTGCCAGCAGTGAACTCTCAGGGCGTCGCACAGATACGCAGTATTTT
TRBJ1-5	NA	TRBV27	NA	CASSPTGIGRQPQHF	TGTGCCAGCAGCCCTACGGGGATAGGTCGGCAGCCCCAGCATTTT
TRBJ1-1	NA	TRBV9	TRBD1	CASSATGGNTEAFF	TGTGCCAGCAGCGCTACAGGGGGCAACACTGAAGCTTTCTTT
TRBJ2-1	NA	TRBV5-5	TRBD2	CASSLRTSGPYNEQFF	TGTGCCAGCAGCCTAAGGACTAGCGGGCCCTACAATGAGCAGTTCTTC
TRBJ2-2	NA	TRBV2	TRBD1	CASSKGTGGHTGELFF	TGTGCCAGCAGCAAAGGGACAGGGGGGCACACCGGGGAGCTGTTTTTT
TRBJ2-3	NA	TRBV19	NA	CASSFERASTDTQYF	TGTGCCAGTAGTTTCGAGCGGGCCAGCACAGATACGCAGTATTTT
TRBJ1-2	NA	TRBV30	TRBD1	CAWSAVRDSYGYTF	TGTGCCTGGAGCGCGGTCCGGGACAGCTATGGCTACACCTTC
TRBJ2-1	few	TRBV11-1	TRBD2	CASSAPLAGGEEQFF	TGTGCCAGCAGCGCTCCCTTAGCGGGAGGAGAGGAGCAGTTCTTC
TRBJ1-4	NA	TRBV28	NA	CASSLWGGNEKLFF	TGTGCCAGCAGTTTATGGGGAGGTAATGAAAAACTGTTTTTT
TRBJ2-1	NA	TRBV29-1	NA	CSVGWSGSSYNEQFF	TGCAGCGTTGGGTGGAGCGGAAGCTCCTACAATGAGCAGTTCTTC
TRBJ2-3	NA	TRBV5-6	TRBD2	CASSLVAGIDTQYF	TGTGCCAGCAGCTTGGTAGCGGGCATAGATACGCAGTATTTT
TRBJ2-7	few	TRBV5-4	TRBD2	CASSLSSGSVYEQYF	TGTGCCAGCAGCTTGAGTAGCGGGAGTGTTTACGAGCAGTACTTC
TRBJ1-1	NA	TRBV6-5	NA	CASSGGLTEAFF	TGTGCCAGTTCCGGCGGTCTAACTGAAGCTTTCTTT
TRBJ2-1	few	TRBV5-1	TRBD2	CASSPGTSGRVDEQFF	TGCGCCAGCAGCCCCGGGACTAGCGGGAGAGTCGATGAGCAGTTCTTC
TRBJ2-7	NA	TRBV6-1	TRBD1	CASSEATGGIYEQYF	TGTGCCAGCAGTGAAGCGACAGGGGGGATCTACGAGCAGTACTTC
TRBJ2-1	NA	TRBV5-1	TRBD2	CASSRDGLADQLSYNEQFF	TGCGCCAGCAGCCGGGATGGCCTAGCGGATCAACTTTCCTACAATGAGCAGTTCTTC
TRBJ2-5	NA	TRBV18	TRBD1	CASSPRQGAGETQYF	TGTGCCAGCTCACCCCGACAGGGGGCAGGGGAGACCCAGTACTTC
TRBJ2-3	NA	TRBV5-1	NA	CATNSGGMGTDTQYF	TGCGCCACCAACTCCGGGGGTATGGGCACAGATACGCAGTATTTT